These 21 T cell receptor beta chains came from one sample sequenced in a study of blood T cell repertoires in COVID-19. This table comes from immunoSEQ multiplex PCR, and its TCRdb copy is limited to in-frame clones, with some not included. The sample includes 250,000 to 350,000 clones, about nine tenths of them seen just once. Input material: PBMCs or T cells enriched from blood (not recorded which). These receptors came from a woman aged 50 to 60 who had been exposed to COVID-19.

This chain joins TRBV7-9 and TRBJ1-3; tentative D call: TRBD1 (5 bases). V was cut by 3 bases and J by 4 bases, with 16 bases left in between. The CDR3 sequence is 16 residues long. The V gene's germline CDR1 is SEHNR and CDR2 FQNEAQ (reference sequence). Here the CDR3 DNA reads TGTGCCAGCAGCTTCCCCGGGGGGACGGAGGGAAACACCATATATTTT. Its protein product is CASSFPGGTEGNTIYF.

The chain combines TRBV9 with TRBJ2-2; no reliable D call. Trimming pared 4 bases from V and 6 bases from J, leaving 13 bases between. The germline V gene encodes CDR1 SGDLS and CDR2 YYNGEE. CDR3 length equals 14 residues. The DNA for the CDR3 is TGTGCCAGCAGCACGGTAGAAGCTGCCGGGGAGCTGTTTTTT. This codes for CASSTVEAAGELFF. The full variable domain, rest sourced from reference TRBV9 and TRBJ2-2, is DSGVTQTPKHLITATGQRVTLRCSPRSGDLSVYWYQQSLDQGLQFLIQYYNGEERAKGNILERFSAQQFPDLHSELNLSSLELGDSALYFCASSTVEAAGELFFGEGSRLTVL.

The genes are TRBV5-1 and TRBJ1-6, with D tentatively TRBD1 (6 bases). Germline CDR1 is SGHRS and CDR2 is YFSETQ. CDR3 length equals 16 residues. The ends were cut back, 4 bases at V and 6 bases at J, with 17 bases in the middle. CDR3 region: CASSPQQGRGNSPLHF. The CDR3 coding sequence is TGCGCCAGCAGCCCCCAACAGGGTCGCGGTAATTCACCCCTCCACTTT.

This chain joins TRBV19 and TRBJ1-4, with a tentative D call TRBD1 (6 bases). V lost 4 bases to trimming and J lost 0 bases, with 9 bases between them. The CDR3 covers 15 residues. Germline V gene lookup returns CDR1 LNHDA and CDR2 SQIVND (reference sequence). The CDR3 protein is CASSTAGATNEKLFF. The CDR3 bases are TGTGCCAGTAGTACAGCAGGGGCAACTAATGAAAAACTGTTTTTT.

This chain links TRBV5-3 with TRBJ2-1; D is ambiguous. TRBV5-3 is an ORF, with its function uncertain. V lost 2 bases and J lost 6, with 15 bases in between. The CDR3 spans 15 residues. The CDR3 region is CARSFTYHGSNEQFF. CDR3 in DNA: TGTGCCAGAAGCTTTACGTACCACGGGTCCAATGAGCAGTTCTTC.

The V and J genes are TRBV18 and TRBJ1-2, with a weak D call TRBD1 (5 bases). CDR1 is KGHSH and CDR2 is LQKENI in the germline V gene. The CDR3 consists of 17 residues. V was clipped by 0 bases and J by 8 bases, with 22 bases between them. The CDR3 here is CASSPPNVQGGERGYTF. The CDR3 nucleotides read TGTGCCAGCTCACCACCCAATGTTCAGGGCGGAGAACGAGGCTACACCTTC.

V and J are TRBV6-5 and TRBJ2-3; TRBD2 aligns across 9 bases. The length of the CDR3 is 16 residues. CDR1 and CDR2 from the germline V gene are MNHEY and SVGAGI. Trimming took 4 bases from V and 5 from J; bases not matched to a gene: 10. CDR3 coding DNA: TGTGCCAGCAGTTCCCGGGGAGCGGGGGGTGGAGATACGCAGTATTTT. The encoded protein is CASSSRGAGGGDTQYF.

The chain is built from TRBV29-1 and TRBJ1-4, with D uncertain. The CDR3 has 13 amino acids. Germline V gives CDR1 SQVTM, CDR2 ANQGSEA. The CDR3 DNA reads as TGCAGTGGTTCCCTGGCGGCTAATGAAAAACTGTTTTTT. It specifies CSGSLAANEKLFF. Drawing the rest from reference TRBV29-1 and TRBJ1-4, the complete variable domain is SAVISQKPSRDICQRGTSLTIQCQVDSQVTMMFWYRQQPGQSLTLIATANQGSEATYESGFVIDKFPISRPNLTFSTLTVSNMSPEDSSIYLCSGSLAANEKLFFGSGTQLSVL.

The chain combines TRBV7-8 with TRBJ1-3; D ambiguous. The germline V gene has CDR1 SGHVS and CDR2 FQNEAQ. CDR3 length: 13 residues. Trimming pared 4 bases from V and 2 bases from J, leaving 6 bases between. DNA for the CDR3: TGTGCCAGCAGCTACATGACTGGAAACACCATATATTTT. Amino acid sequence: CASSYMTGNTIYF.

The chain recombines TRBV7-8 with TRBJ1-2; D possibly corresponds to TRBD1 (6 bases). The V and J ends lost 5 bases and 2 bases respectively, with 12 bases between them. Germline CDR1 reads SGHVS; CDR2 reads FQNEAQ. This CDR3 has 14 residues. The chain's CDR3 is CASSTGQSNYGYTF. In DNA form, the CDR3 reads TGTGCCAGCAGCACCGGACAGAGCAACTATGGCTACACCTTC.

The chain employs TRBV5-1 and TRBJ2-5; 9 nucleotides match TRBD2. The V and J ends lost 0 bases and 5 bases, in that order; junction bases with no gene match: 5. Germline CDR1 SGHRS, CDR2 YFSETQ. This CDR3 is built from 15 residues. The CDR3 sequence is CASSLGLAGRETQYF. CDR3 DNA sequence: TGCGCCAGCAGCTTGGGGCTAGCGGGGCGGGAGACCCAGTACTTC.

The gene calls are TRBV4-1 and TRBJ1-1, with D tentatively TRBD1 (5 bases). The CDR3 is made up of 16 amino acids. Germline loops: CDR1 MGHRA, CDR2 YSYEKL. Between the trimmed V and J ends, which lost 2 bases and 0 bases, there was a span of 13 bases. The CDR3 loop reads CASSQSRTNMNTEAFF. As DNA, the CDR3 is TGCGCCAGCAGCCAATCTAGGACAAACATGAACACTGAAGCTTTCTTT.

This clone was seen only once. The chain has TRBV19 and TRBJ1-5; the D is unclear. This CDR3 is built from 12 residues. Germline CDR1 reads LNHDA; CDR2 reads SQIVND (reference sequence). Trimming shortened V by 11 bases and J by 6 bases, and 14 bases separated the two germline ends. The DNA of the CDR3 is TGTGCCTCCGGGTTTCCGGCTCAGCCCCAGCATTTT. Its translation is CASGFPAQPQHF.

The V call is TRBV13, the J call TRBJ2-7, with 7 bases lining up with TRBD2. The CDR3 consists of 13 residues. J lost 5 bases, V lost 3 bases, and 4 bases had no gene match. CDR1 and CDR2 (germline): PRHDT, FYEKMQ (reference sequence). CDR3 sequence reads: CASSFRTRDEQYF. CDR3 bases: TGTGCCAGCAGCTTCAGGACTAGGGACGAGCAGTACTTC.

The J gene is TRBJ2-7, the V gene TRBV6-2 or TRBV6-3; TRBD1 aligns across 9 bases. After removal of 2 bases from V and 2 bases from J, the junction contained 4 bases not matched to a gene. Germline values: CDR1 MNHEY, CDR2 SVGEGT. The CDR3 has 15 amino acids. As DNA, the CDR3 is TGTGCCAGCAGTTACCAGGGACAGGGCACCTACGAGCAGTACTTC. Protein sequence: CASSYQGQGTYEQYF.

The chain uses TRBV5-1 and TRBJ2-1; a weak D match, TRBD1 (5 bases). V shed 4 bases and J shed 6 bases, with 11 bases lying between them. The V gene's germline CDR1 is SGHRS and CDR2 YFSETQ. This CDR3 comprises 13 residues. CDR3 protein: CASSPGARNEQFF. The CDR3 DNA sequence: TGCGCCAGCAGCCCTGGGGCTCGCAATGAGCAGTTCTTC.

The rearrangement joins TRBV29-1 to TRBJ1-4; no clear D. V was trimmed by 0 bases and J by 11 bases, leaving 10 bases between them. The CDR3 covers 12 residues. CDR1 SQVTM and CDR2 ANQGSEA come from the germline V gene. The CDR3 DNA reads as TGCAGCGTTGAAGATGTGACACGGAAACTGTTTTTT. Translation: CSVEDVTRKLFF.

This chain links TRBV6-5 with TRBJ1-1; D call uncertain. The CDR3 length is 13 residues. V was pared by 7 bases and J by 6 bases, with 15 bases between. Germline V CDR1 and CDR2: MNHEY, SVGAGI. This CDR3 reads CASIRPLSAEAFF. In DNA, the CDR3 is TGTGCCAGCATCAGGCCCCTGTCGGCTGAAGCTTTCTTT.

The gene calls are TRBV2 and TRBJ1-2, with TRBD1 identical over 7 bases. Germline values: CDR1 SNHLY, CDR2 FYNNEI. This CDR3 has 16 residues. The V segment lost 1 base and the J segment 4 bases; nucleotides outside the gene matches: 9. The CDR3 here is CASSEDFRGSAYGYTF. As DNA, the CDR3 is TGTGCCAGCAGTGAAGATTTCAGGGGGAGTGCCTATGGCTACACCTTC.

This clone has a single count. The chain combines TRBV11-2 with TRBJ2-3, with TRBD2 matching over 10 bases. Per the germline V gene, CDR1 is SGHAT and CDR2 is FQNNGV. V shed 10 bases and J 2 bases; nucleotides not matched to a gene: 6. This CDR3 comprises 14 residues. Written as DNA, the CDR3 is TGTGCCACCAAGCGGGGGGGGGACACAGATACGCAGTATTTT. Its translation: CATKRGGDTDTQYF. Together with reference TRBV11-2 and TRBJ2-3, the CDR3 gives the full variable domain: EAGVAQSPRYKIIEKRQSVAFWCNPISGHATLYWYQQILGQGPKLLIQFQNNGVVDDSQLPKDRFSAERLKGVDSTLKIQPAKLEDSAVYLCATKRGGDTDTQYFGPGTRLTVL.

In nucleotides, the CDR3 is TGTGCCAGCAGTGCGGGGGGCAATGAGCAGTTCTTC. This encodes CASSAGGNEQFF. The V gene is TRBV6-4, the J gene TRBJ2-1; 7 bases fit TRBD2. The CDR3 runs to 12 residues. Looked up from germline, CDR1 is MRHNA and CDR2 is SNTAGT. The junction had 0 bases not matched to a gene; V was cut back by 4 bases and J by 6 bases.